This passage covers 27 T cell receptor beta chains from one sample sequenced in a study of blood T cell repertoires in COVID-19. Clones were read by immunoSEQ multiplex PCR, and TCRdb kept only the in-frame ones, dropping some. The table includes about 240,000 clones, over 80% detected once. Specimen: peripheral blood. All receptors derive from a man between 25 and 39 years old who had recovered from COVID-19.

The V call is TRBV29-1, the J call TRBJ1-2, with D hard to call. The V end lost 5 bases, the J end lost 7 bases, and 11 bases lay between the germline ends. The germline V gene encodes CDR1 SQVTM and CDR2 ANQGSEA. The CDR3 has 11 amino acids. As DNA, the CDR3 is TGCAGCGTTCAAGGGAGGCGTGGCTACACCTTC. Translating gives CSVQGRRGYTF.

The rearrangement uses TRBV5-8 and TRBJ1-2; D perhaps matches TRBD1 (5 bases). Germline lookup yields CDR1 SGHTS and CDR2 YDEGEE. Trimming pared 0 bases from V and 4 bases from J, leaving 19 bases between. CDR3 length equals 17 residues. CDR3 DNA sequence: TGTGCCAGCAGCTTGGAGGACGCGGGGGAGGCTACCTATGGCTACACCTTC. It specifies CASSLEDAGEATYGYTF. Drawing the rest from reference TRBV5-8 and TRBJ1-2, the complete variable domain is EAGVTQSPTHLIKTRGQQATLRCSPISGHTSVYWYQQALGLGLQFLLWYDEGEERNRGNFPPRFSGRQFPNYSSELNVNALELEDSALYLCASSLEDAGEATYGYTFGSGTRLTVV.

Details on this clone: This sample also contains other DNA sequences that code for the same CDR3. The V gene is TRBV19, the J gene TRBJ2-1; D perhaps matches TRBD2 (5 bases). The ends were cut back, 1 base at V and 7 bases at J, with 5 bases in the middle. CDR1 LNHDA and CDR2 SQIVND come from the germline V gene (reference sequence). CDR3 length: 12 amino acids. The CDR3 protein is CASSIAGNEQFF. The CDR3 DNA reads as TGTGCCAGTAGTATAGCGGGGAATGAGCAGTTCTTC. The full variable domain, in which reference TRBV19 and TRBJ2-1 provide the parts outside the CDR3, is DGGITQSPKYLFRKEGQNVTLSCEQNLNHDAMYWYRQDPGQGLRLIYYSQIVNDFQKGDIAEGYSVSREKKESFPLTVTSAQKNPTAFYLCASSIAGNEQFFGPGTRLTVL.

The rearrangement joins TRBV6-6 to TRBJ1-1; D remains unclear. V gave up 9 bases and J gave up 1 base, with 9 bases separating them. Germline CDR1 and CDR2: MNHNY and SVGAGI (reference sequence). The CDR3 is 12 amino acids. The CDR3 DNA sequence: TGTGCCAGTACGAACTGGAACACTGAAGCTTTCTTT. It translates to CASTNWNTEAFF.

The count of this clone is one. V and J are TRBV27 and TRBJ2-4; 8 nucleotides agree with TRBD1. Germline CDR1 reads MNHEY; CDR2 reads SMNVEV (reference sequence). The CDR3 has 14 residues. V was clipped by 5 bases and J by 1 base; unmatched bases: 1. The CDR3 DNA reads TGTGCCAGCAGTCGGACAGGGGCCAAAAACATTCAGTACTTC. Translating gives CASSRTGAKNIQYF.

This clone has only one observation. This chain joins TRBV7-3 and TRBJ2-3; D remains unclear. The CDR3 contains 15 residues. V was clipped by 0 bases and J by 1 base, with 8 bases between them. Germline loops: CDR1 SGHTA, CDR2 FQGTGA. CDR3 residues: CASSLTSSGTDTQYF. The DNA of the CDR3 is TGTGCCAGCAGCTTAACTTCGTCGGGCACAGATACGCAGTATTTT.

The chain couples TRBV18 to TRBJ1-1; the D gene is possibly TRBD1 (6 bases). Trimming cost V 4 bases and J 0 bases, with 9 bases left between them. CDR3 length equals 14 residues. CDR1 and CDR2 (germline): KGHSH, LQKENI. The CDR3 nucleotides read TGTGCCAGCTCACAGGACAGCTTGAACACTGAAGCTTTCTTT. It codes for CASSQDSLNTEAFF.

The chain is built from TRBV29-1 and TRBJ1-2; 8 positions match TRBD1. In germline, CDR1 is SQVTM, CDR2 ANQGSEA. Trimming removed 2 bases from V and 4 bases from J; junction bases left unmatched: 6. This CDR3 is 14 amino acids long. The chain's CDR3 is CSVERHRGSYGYTF. DNA for the CDR3: TGCAGCGTTGAACGCCACAGGGGGAGCTATGGCTACACCTTC.

In nucleotides, the CDR3 is TGTGCCATCAGTGGGCAGGGGGGTAACTATGGCTACACCTTC. Translated: CAISGQGGNYGYTF. The chain uses TRBV10-3 and TRBJ1-2; 7 nucleotides match TRBD1. The CDR3 runs 14 residues. V lost 4 bases to trimming and J lost 1 base; unmatched junction nucleotides: 3. CDR1 and CDR2 (germline): ENHRY, SYGVKD.

The J gene is TRBJ2-3, the V gene TRBV25-1; D might be TRBD1 (6 bases). From germline, CDR1 is MGHDK and CDR2 SYGVNS. V lost 1 base and J lost 4, with 15 bases in between. The CDR3 contains 16 residues. CDR3 amino acids: CASSESGGRLADTQYF. Here the CDR3 DNA reads TGTGCCAGCAGTGAATCTGGGGGCAGGTTGGCAGATACGCAGTATTTT.

The chain combines TRBV9 with TRBJ1-2; 7 nucleotides line up with TRBD1. CDR3 length: 14 amino acids. Germline loops: CDR1 SGDLS, CDR2 YYNGEE. Trimming cost V 0 bases and J 6 bases; bases outside gene matches: 5. Written as DNA, the CDR3 is TGTGCCAGCAGCGTAGATGGACAGGTTGATGGCTACACCTTC. Residues: CASSVDGQVDGYTF.

The chain joins TRBV7-8 to TRBJ1-1; D gene unclear. Germline V CDR1 and CDR2: SGHVS, FQNEAQ. This CDR3 has 12 amino acids. V was pared by 3 bases and J by 10 bases, with 12 bases between. The CDR3: CASSFVLPPAFF. The CDR3 nucleotides are TGTGCCAGCAGCTTTGTCCTACCACCAGCTTTCTTT. Based on the CDR3 plus reference TRBV7-8 and TRBJ1-1, the full variable domain is GAGVSQSPRYKVAKRGQDVALRCDPISGHVSLFWYQQALGQGPEFLTYFQNEAQLDKSGLPSDRFFAERPEGSVSTLKIQRTQQEDSAVYLCASSFVLPPAFFGQGTRLTVV.

The chain combines TRBV2 with TRBJ2-2, with D possibly TRBD1 on 6 matching bases. The germline V and J ends were trimmed by 6 bases and 3 bases, with 11 bases remaining between them. Germline loops: CDR1 SNHLY, CDR2 FYNNEI. The CDR3 totals 14 residues. For the CDR3, the DNA is TGTGCCAGCAGCGCAGGGGCCTACACCGGGGAGCTGTTTTTT. Its protein is CASSAGAYTGELFF.

The rearrangement uses TRBV7-2 and TRBJ2-1, with a tentative D call TRBD2 (5 bases). V was shortened by 5 bases and J by 10 bases, with 18 bases between the two germline ends. CDR3 length: 14 residues. Germline CDR1 SGHTA, CDR2 FQGNSA. The CDR3, as DNA: TGTGCCAGCAGCCCGACCAGCGGCCCGGGGGAGCAGTTCTTC. Translated: CASSPTSGPGEQFF.

The chain is built from TRBV4-1 and TRBJ2-1, with D uncertain. Per germline, CDR1 MGHRA and CDR2 YSYEKL. This CDR3 region has 14 residues. Trimming removed 5 bases from V and 7 bases from J, with 15 bases in between. The CDR3 DNA follows: TGCGCCAGCAGCTCAGTTCCCCTCTTGAATGAGCAGTTCTTC. Translating it yields CASSSVPLLNEQFF.

The V and J genes are TRBV18 and TRBJ1-6; 8 nucleotides line up with TRBD1. Germline lookup yields CDR1 KGHSH and CDR2 LQKENI. The CDR3 runs 15 residues. V was clipped by 5 bases and J by 8 bases; unmatched bases: 8. The CDR3 DNA follows: TGTGCCAGCTCAAGTCAGGGGGCTAAGGATTCACCCCTCCACTTT. The encoded protein is CASSSQGAKDSPLHF.

This chain joins TRBV10-3 and TRBJ2-3, with TRBD1 identical over 7 bases. Germline CDR1 ENHRY, CDR2 SYGVKD. This CDR3 spans 18 amino acids. Trimming cost V 3 bases and J 3 bases; bases outside gene matches: 15. The CDR3: CAISDPYGSPGGTDTQYF. DNA of the CDR3: TGTGCCATCAGTGACCCATACGGTTCCCCAGGGGGTACAGATACGCAGTATTTT.

In DNA form, the CDR3 reads TGTGCCAGCAGCTTAGGCCCCAGGGGAAGGTCAGACACTGAAGCTTTCTTT. It encodes CASSLGPRGRSDTEAFF. The J gene is TRBJ1-1, the V gene TRBV7-9; weak D call: TRBD1 (6 bases). Germline assignment: CDR1 SEHNR and CDR2 FQNEAQ (reference sequence). Trimming shortened V by 1 base and J by 3 bases, and 18 bases separated the two germline ends. The CDR3 loop spans 17 amino acids.

This chain links TRBV2 with TRBJ1-1, with D possibly being TRBD1 (5 bases). With 7 bases removed from V and 1 base from J, the gap between germline ends came to 10 bases. The germline CDR1 and CDR2 sequences are SNHLY and FYNNEI. The CDR3 is made up of 13 amino acids. In DNA form, the CDR3 reads TGTGCCAGCATCGCAAGGGGGAACACTGAAGCTTTCTTT. Protein product: CASIARGNTEAFF. The complete variable domain, with remaining parts taken from reference TRBV2 and TRBJ1-1, reads EPEVTQTPSHQVTQMGQEVILRCVPISNHLYFYWYRQILGQKVEFLVSFYNNEISEKSEIFDDQFSVERPDGSNFTLKIRSTKLEDSAMYFCASIARGNTEAFFGQGTRLTVV.

The rearrangement uses TRBV11-2 and TRBJ1-1; D remains unclear. CDR1 is SGHAT and CDR2 is FQNNGV in the germline V gene. V was pared by 5 bases and J by 4 bases, with 11 bases between. The CDR3 is 13 residues long. The CDR3 sequence: CASSLNEGTEAFF. In DNA, the CDR3 is TGTGCCAGCAGCCTAAATGAGGGCACTGAAGCTTTCTTT.

This chain joins TRBV5-1 and TRBJ2-1; D call uncertain. Trimming cost V 4 bases and J 7 bases, with 12 bases left between them. Germline V lookup: CDR1 SGHRS, CDR2 YFSETQ. The CDR3 runs to 13 residues. This chain's CDR3 is CASSLSDGNEQFF. CDR3 in DNA: TGCGCCAGCAGCCTCTCCGACGGGAATGAGCAGTTCTTC.

This chain uses TRBV15 with TRBJ2-2; TRBD2 is a possible D gene (5 bases). V lost 5 bases and J lost 5, with 12 bases in between. The CDR3 is made up of 14 amino acids. Germline V gene data show CDR1 as LNHNV and CDR2 as YYDKDF (reference sequence). CDR3 sequence reads: CATSSERSTGELFF. The CDR3 DNA follows: TGTGCCACCAGCTCTGAGCGGTCAACCGGGGAGCTGTTTTTT.

The CDR3 bases are TGTGCCAGCAGCATTCGGGGAACTGAAGCTTTCTTT. This sequence encodes CASSIRGTEAFF. The chain employs TRBV7-9 and TRBJ1-1; D unclear. CDR1 SEHNR and CDR2 FQNEAQ come from the germline V gene (reference sequence). Trimming removed 5 bases at V and 5 bases at J, with 9 bases between. The CDR3 loop spans 12 amino acids.

V usage is TRBV11-1 and J usage is TRBJ2-3; no definite D call. The length of the CDR3 is 15 residues. The ends were cut back, 5 bases at V and 6 bases at J, with 18 bases in the middle. CDR1 is SGHAT, CDR2 FQDESV, per germline (reference sequence). The CDR3 loop reads CASSPLYLQKDTQYF. CDR3 nucleotide sequence: TGTGCCAGCAGCCCCCTCTACCTACAGAAGGATACGCAGTATTTT.

The chain is built from TRBV10-1 and TRBJ2-5; D unclear. Looked up from germline, CDR1 is WNHNN and CDR2 is SYGVQD (reference sequence). The CDR3 runs to 12 residues. Between the trimmed V and J ends, which lost 6 bases and 3 bases, there was a span of 8 bases. CDR3 region: CASRGTEETQYF. In nucleotides, the CDR3 is TGCGCCAGCAGAGGCACAGAAGAGACCCAGTACTTC.

In its sample, this clone was seen a few times. The V and J genes are TRBV2 and TRBJ1-6; 7 bases are a match to TRBD1. Germline trimming cut 8 bases from V and 7 bases from J; bases unmatched to any gene: 11. Germline V gives CDR1 SNHLY, CDR2 FYNNEI. This CDR3 contains 15 residues. CDR3 protein: CASGQAGGLNSPLHF. CDR3 bases: TGTGCCAGCGGACAGGCAGGGGGTCTCAATTCACCCCTCCACTTT.

On this clone: The junction and the germline gene differ at one end; a read error may be behind it. The chain is built from TRBV18 and TRBJ1-4; 7 bases map to TRBD1. The CDR3 extends over 14 amino acids. Germline lookup yields CDR1 KGHSH and CDR2 LQKENI. The CDR3 DNA reads as TGTGCCAGCTCGCCACAGGGGACTAATGAAAAACTGTTTTTT. Translation: CASSPQGTNEKLFF.